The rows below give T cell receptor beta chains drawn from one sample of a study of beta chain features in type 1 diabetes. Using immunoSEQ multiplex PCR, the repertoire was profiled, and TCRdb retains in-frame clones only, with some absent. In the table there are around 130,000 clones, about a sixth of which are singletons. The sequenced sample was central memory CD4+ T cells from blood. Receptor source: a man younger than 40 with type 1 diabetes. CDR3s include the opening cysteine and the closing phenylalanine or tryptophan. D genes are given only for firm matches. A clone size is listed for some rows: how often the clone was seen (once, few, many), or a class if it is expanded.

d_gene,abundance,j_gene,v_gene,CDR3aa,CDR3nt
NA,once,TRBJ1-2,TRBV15,CATSPLGPGGYGYTF,TGTGCCACCAGCCCTCTAGGCCCTGGAGGGTATGGCTACACCTTC
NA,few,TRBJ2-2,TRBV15,CATSRDKLTGELFF,TGTGCCACCAGCAGAGATAAATTGACCGGGGAGCTGTTTTTT
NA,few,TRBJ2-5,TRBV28,CASSLDTSRETQYF,TGTGCCAGCAGTTTAGATACAAGCAGGGAGACCCAGTACTTC
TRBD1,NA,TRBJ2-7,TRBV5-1,CASSFHTGDAYEQYF,TGCGCCAGCAGCTTCCATACAGGGGATGCCTACGAGCAGTACTTC
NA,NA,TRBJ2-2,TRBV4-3,CASSQVPTGNTGELFF,TGCGCCAGCAGCCAAGTCCCTACAGGGAACACCGGGGAGCTGTTTTTT
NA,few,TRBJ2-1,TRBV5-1,CASSTPQDQTNEQFF,TGCGCCAGCAGCACACCACAGGATCAAACCAATGAGCAGTTCTTC
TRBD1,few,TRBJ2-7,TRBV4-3,CASSHGTGHAYEQYF,TGCGCCAGCAGCCACGGGACAGGGCACGCCTACGAGCAGTACTTC
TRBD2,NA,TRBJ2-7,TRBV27,CASSLTQGVIAGSLPLSYEQYF,TGTGCCAGCAGTTTAACACAGGGTGTGATAGCGGGGAGTCTCCCCCTCTCGTACGAGCAGTACTTC
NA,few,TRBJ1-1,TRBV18,CASSPDSMTAFF,TGTGCCAGCTCACCGGACAGCATGACAGCTTTCTTT
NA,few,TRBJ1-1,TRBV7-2,CASSSDRQNTEAFF,TGTGCCAGCAGCTCAGACAGACAGAACACTGAAGCTTTCTTT
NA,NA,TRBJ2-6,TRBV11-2,CASSPSDGANVLTF,TGTGCCAGCAGCCCAAGTGACGGGGCCAACGTCCTGACTTTC
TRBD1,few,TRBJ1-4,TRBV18,CASSLSQGATEKLFF,TGTGCCAGCTCACTTTCACAGGGGGCGACTGAAAAACTGTTTTTT
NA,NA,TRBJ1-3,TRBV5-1,CASSLTTGPSGNTIYF,TGCGCCAGCAGCTTGACAACAGGGCCCTCTGGAAACACCATATATTTT
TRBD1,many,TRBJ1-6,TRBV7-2,CASSSGTGQFNSPLHF,TGTGCCAGCAGCTCCGGTACGGGACAGTTCAACTCACCCCTCCACTTT
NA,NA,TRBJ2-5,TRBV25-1,CASSEYGADPQETQYF,TGTGCCAGCAGTGAATATGGGGCGGACCCCCAAGAGACCCAGTACTTC
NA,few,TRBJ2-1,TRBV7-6,CASSLEAINGGEQFF,TGTGCCAGCAGCTTAGAGGCCATTAATGGGGGTGAGCAGTTCTTC
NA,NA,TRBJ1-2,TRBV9,CASSVVTKSDYGYTF,TGTGCCAGCAGCGTAGTGACTAAGTCCGACTATGGCTACACCTTC
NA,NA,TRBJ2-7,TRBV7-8,CASSLHPGGDYEQYF,TGTGCCAGCAGCTTACATCCGGGCGGGGACTACGAGCAGTACTTC
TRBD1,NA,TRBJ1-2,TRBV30,CAWSVAQGGYGYTF,TGTGCCTGGAGTGTTGCACAGGGGGGCTATGGCTACACCTTC
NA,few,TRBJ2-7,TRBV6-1,CASNPSSNYEQYF,TGTGCCAGCAATCCTAGCAGCAACTACGAGCAGTACTTC
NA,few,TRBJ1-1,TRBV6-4,CASSSALNTEAFF,TGTGCCAGCAGCTCGGCTCTGAACACTGAAGCTTTCTTT
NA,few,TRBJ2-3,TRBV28,CASSLWTPEDTDTQYF,TGTGCCAGCAGCCTCTGGACCCCAGAGGACACAGATACGCAGTATTTT
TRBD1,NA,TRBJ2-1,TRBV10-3,CAIRSTEGAYNEQFF,TGTGCCATCAGATCGACAGAGGGGGCTTACAATGAGCAGTTCTTC
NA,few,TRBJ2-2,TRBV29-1,CSFEADTGELFF,TGCAGCTTCGAAGCCGACACCGGGGAGCTGTTTTTT
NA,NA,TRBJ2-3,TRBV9,CASSPDPGMRYTQYF,TGTGCCAGCAGCCCGGATCCAGGGATGAGGTATACGCAGTATTTT
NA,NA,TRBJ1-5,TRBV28,CASSPAEGAPDQPQHF,TGTGCCAGCAGTCCCGCGGAAGGGGCCCCCGATCAGCCCCAGCATTTT
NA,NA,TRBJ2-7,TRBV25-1,CASSEWQAYEQYF,TGTGCCAGCAGTGAATGGCAGGCCTACGAGCAGTACTTC
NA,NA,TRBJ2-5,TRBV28,CASGRAQETQYF,TGTGCCAGCGGACGGGCCCAAGAGACCCAGTACTTC
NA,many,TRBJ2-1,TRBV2,CASRGPSSYNEQFF,TGTGCCAGCAGGGGACCAAGCTCCTACAATGAGCAGTTCTTC
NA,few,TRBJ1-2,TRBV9,CASSPSTDSLGYTF,TGTGCCAGCAGCCCCTCGACCGATTCCCTGGGCTACACCTTC
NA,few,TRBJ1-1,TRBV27,CASSFRRENTEAFF,TGTGCCAGCAGTTTTCGTCGGGAGAACACTGAAGCTTTCTTT
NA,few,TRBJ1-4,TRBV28,CASSSLRGQTNEKLFF,TGTGCCAGCAGCTCCCTCCGAGGACAGACTAATGAAAAACTGTTTTTT
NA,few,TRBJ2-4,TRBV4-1,CASSQDIAIQYF,TGCGCCAGCAGCCAAGATATCGCCATTCAGTACTTC
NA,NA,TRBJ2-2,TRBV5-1,CASSTFGTTGELFF,TGCGCCAGCAGCACCTTCGGGACCACCGGGGAGCTGTTTTTT